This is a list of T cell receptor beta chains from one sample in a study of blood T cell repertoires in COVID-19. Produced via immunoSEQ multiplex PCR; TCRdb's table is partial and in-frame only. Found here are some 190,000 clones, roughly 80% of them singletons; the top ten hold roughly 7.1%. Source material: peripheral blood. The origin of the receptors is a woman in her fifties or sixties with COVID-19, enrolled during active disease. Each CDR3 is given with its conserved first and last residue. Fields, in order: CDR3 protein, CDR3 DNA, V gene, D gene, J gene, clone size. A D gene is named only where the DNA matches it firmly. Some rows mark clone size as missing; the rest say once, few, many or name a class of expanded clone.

CASSLGQATTNEKLFF,TGCGCCAGCAGCCTCGGACAGGCGACAACTAATGAAAAACTGTTTTTT,TRBV4-1,TRBD1,TRBJ1-4,NA
CASTPDRGNNQPQHF,TGTGCCAGTACCCCAGACAGGGGTAACAATCAGCCCCAGCATTTT,TRBV19,TRBD1,TRBJ1-5,NA
CASSARTGAYEQYF,TGTGCCAGCAGCGCTAGGACCGGGGCCTACGAGCAGTACTTC,TRBV9,NA,TRBJ2-7,NA
CASRKGLNTEAFF,TGTGCCAGCAGAAAGGGGTTGAACACTGAAGCTTTCTTT,TRBV5-4,NA,TRBJ1-1,NA
CASSFSASGDTDTQYF,TGTGCCAGCAGCTTTTCTGCTAGCGGGGACACAGATACGCAGTATTTT,TRBV11-2,TRBD2,TRBJ2-3,NA
CASSGAGTGVATIYF,TGTGCCAGCAGTGGCGCCGGGACAGGGGTGGCCACCATATATTTT,TRBV28,TRBD1,TRBJ1-3,NA
CASTRGDRSYNSPLHF,TGTGCCAGCACCCGAGGGGACAGGAGTTATAATTCACCCCTCCACTTT,TRBV2,TRBD1,TRBJ1-6,NA
CASSGIFDVQYF,TGTGCCAGCTCAGGTATATTCGACGTTCAGTACTTC,TRBV6-9,NA,TRBJ2-5,NA
CASSLTKQPSSYNEQFF,TGCGCCAGCAGCCTAACGAAACAGCCAAGCTCCTACAATGAGCAGTTCTTC,TRBV4-3,NA,TRBJ2-1,NA
CASSSRTSRNIQYF,TGTGCCAGCAGCTCCAGGACTAGCAGAAACATTCAGTACTTC,TRBV7-9,TRBD2,TRBJ2-4,NA
CASSVVVRDTEAFF,TGTGCCAGCAGCGTAGTGGTCAGGGACACTGAAGCTTTCTTT,TRBV9,NA,TRBJ1-1,NA
CASSLAFRDRGANYGYTF,TGTGCCAGCAGCTTAGCGTTCCGGGACAGGGGAGCTAACTATGGCTACACCTTC,TRBV7-2,TRBD1,TRBJ1-2,NA
CASSPPEREVRDTGELFF,TGTGCCAGCAGCCCCCCTGAGCGGGAGGTTAGGGACACCGGGGAGCTGTTTTTT,TRBV2,TRBD2,TRBJ2-2,NA
CASSLDREGGYTF,TGTGCCAGCAGCTTAGACAGGGAAGGTGGCTACACCTTC,TRBV11-2,NA,TRBJ1-2,few
CASSQSLGNTGELFF,TGTGCCAGCAGCCAAAGTCTAGGGAACACCGGGGAGCTGTTTTTT,TRBV3-1/TRBV3-2,NA,TRBJ2-2,NA
CASSRGQGIADTQYF,TGTGCCAGCTCCCGGGGACAGGGGATTGCAGATACGCAGTATTTT,TRBV18,TRBD1,TRBJ2-3,NA
CASSPNRDGSPLHF,TGTGCCAGCAGTCCCAACAGGGACGGCTCACCCCTCCACTTT,TRBV28,NA,TRBJ1-6,NA
CASSYWAGGSTDTQYF,TGTGCCAGCAGTTATTGGGCGGGAGGAAGCACAGATACGCAGTATTTT,TRBV6-2/TRBV6-3,TRBD2,TRBJ2-3,NA
CASSPPELETQYF,TGTGCCAGCAGTCCCCCTGAGCTAGAGACCCAGTACTTC,TRBV6-5,NA,TRBJ2-5,NA
CATSDGTGPGNTIYF,TGTGCCACCAGTGACGGGACAGGGCCGGGAAACACCATATATTTT,TRBV24-1,TRBD1,TRBJ1-3,NA
CSAVGGETQYF,TGCAGTGCAGTCGGGGGAGAGACCCAGTACTTC,TRBV20-1,NA,TRBJ2-5,NA
CASSLGGLITGELFF,TGTGCCAGCAGCTTAGGGGGACTGATCACCGGGGAGCTGTTTTTT,TRBV7-9,NA,TRBJ2-2,once
CATSPVRGGDEKLFF,TGTGCCACCAGCCCAGTCAGGGGTGGGGATGAAAAACTGTTTTTT,TRBV15,NA,TRBJ1-4,NA
CAWSVRLAGEEGYNEQFF,TGTGCCTGGAGTGTAAGATTAGCGGGAGAGGAAGGGTACAATGAGCAGTTCTTC,TRBV30,TRBD2,TRBJ2-1,NA
CASSIWPGQSSGNTIYF,TGTGCCAGTAGTATCTGGCCAGGGCAAAGCTCTGGAAACACCATATATTTT,TRBV19,NA,TRBJ1-3,NA
CSVPGTGRGYTF,TGCAGCGTTCCCGGGACAGGGCGCGGCTACACCTTC,TRBV29-1,TRBD1,TRBJ1-2,NA
CASSETGRRYGYTF,TGTGCCAGCTCAGAGACAGGGCGAAGGTATGGCTACACCTTC,TRBV18,TRBD1,TRBJ1-2,NA
CASSSPAGANVLTF,TGTGCCAGCAGCTCCCCCGCTGGGGCCAACGTCCTGACTTTC,TRBV9,NA,TRBJ2-6,NA
CASRRGGTYEQYF,TGTGCCAGCAGGCGGGGAGGTACCTACGAGCAGTACTTC,TRBV28,NA,TRBJ2-7,NA
CATSRDVQGPAWGTEAFF,TGTGCCACCAGCAGAGATGTACAGGGGCCCGCCTGGGGCACTGAAGCTTTCTTT,TRBV15,TRBD1,TRBJ1-1,NA
CASSQEGSYNSPLHF,TGTGCCAGCAGCCAGGAGGGCTCCTATAATTCACCCCTCCACTTT,TRBV7-2,NA,TRBJ1-6,NA
CASSSGEKLFF,TGTGCCAGCAGTTCAGGGGAAAAACTGTTTTTT,TRBV28,NA,TRBJ1-4,NA
CASSPRDRPYGYTF,TGTGCCAGCAGCCCCCGGGACAGACCCTATGGCTACACCTTC,TRBV3-1/TRBV3-2,TRBD1,TRBJ1-2,NA
CASRRGQETQYF,TGTGCCAGTCGTAGGGGACAAGAGACCCAGTACTTC,TRBV14,NA,TRBJ2-5,NA
CASSSGGGGEKLFF,TGTGCCAGCAGCTCAGGGGGCGGAGGGGAAAAACTGTTTTTT,TRBV7-2,TRBD1,TRBJ1-4,NA
CAISESRDRGETQYF,TGTGCCATCAGTGAGTCGAGGGACAGGGGGGAGACCCAGTACTTC,TRBV10-3,TRBD1,TRBJ2-5,NA
CASSLKETGLNEKLFF,TGCGCCAGCAGCCTGAAAGAGACAGGGCTCAATGAAAAACTGTTTTTT,TRBV5-1,TRBD1,TRBJ1-4,NA
CASSLGLGRETQYF,TGTGCCAGCAGCTTGGGTTTGGGCCGGGAGACCCAGTACTTC,TRBV5-6,NA,TRBJ2-5,NA
CASSVAGDTGELFF,TGCGCCAGCAGTGTGGCGGGGGACACCGGGGAGCTGTTTTTT,TRBV10-2,TRBD2,TRBJ2-2,NA
CASSSAGGRGMNEQFF,TGTGCCAGCAGCTCAGCCGGCGGCAGGGGTATGAATGAGCAGTTCTTC,TRBV11-1,NA,TRBJ2-1,once
CASSHPGSNTGELFF,TGTGCCAGCAGCCACCCGGGGTCGAACACCGGGGAGCTGTTTTTT,TRBV14,NA,TRBJ2-2,few
CASSLEGREGRGSYNEQFF,TGTGCCAGCAGCTTGGAGGGGCGGGAGGGCCGCGGCTCCTACAATGAGCAGTTCTTC,TRBV5-4,TRBD2,TRBJ2-1,NA
CASSLNGASNEQYF,TGTGCCAGCAGCTTAAATGGAGCTTCGAATGAGCAGTATTTT,TRBV7-3,NA,TRBJ2-3,NA
CASSRLNSPLHF,TGCGCCAGCAGCCGACTGAATTCACCCCTCCACTTT,TRBV5-1,NA,TRBJ1-6,NA
CASSLSFLGTSGTYEQYF,TGTGCCAGCAGTTTATCGTTCCTTGGGACTAGCGGGACCTACGAGCAGTACTTC,TRBV28,TRBD2,TRBJ2-7,NA
CASSDVQGRYNEKLFF,TGTGCCAGCAGTGATGTTCAGGGGCGATATAATGAAAAACTGTTTTTT,TRBV6-4,NA,TRBJ1-4,few
CAWKGQGASPLHF,TGTGCCTGGAAGGGACAGGGGGCCTCACCCCTCCACTTT,TRBV30,TRBD1,TRBJ1-6,NA
CASSLAGGTETQYF,TGTGCCAGCAGTTTGGCAGGGGGTACGGAGACCCAGTACTTC,TRBV27,TRBD1,TRBJ2-5,NA
CASSQGGSQPQHF,TGTGCCAGCAGCCAAGGAGGTAGTCAGCCCCAGCATTTT,TRBV3-1/TRBV3-2,NA,TRBJ1-5,few
CASSFNRDTQREKLFF,TGTGCCAGCAGTTTTAACCGGGACACCCAGCGTGAAAAACTGTTTTTT,TRBV28,NA,TRBJ1-4,NA
CASSPRGTDTQYF,TGTGCCAGCAGCCCCAGGGGCACAGATACGCAGTATTTT,TRBV9,NA,TRBJ2-3,once
CASSQDSRLGTSGKYNEQFF,TGTGCCAGCAGCCAAGACAGTAGACTTGGAACTAGCGGGAAGTACAATGAGCAGTTCTTC,TRBV3-1/TRBV3-2,TRBD2,TRBJ2-1,NA
CASSPSGRHREQYF,TGTGCCAGCAGTCCTAGCGGGAGGCATAGAGAGCAGTACTTC,TRBV28,TRBD2,TRBJ2-7,NA
CASSALRGKGYTF,TGTGCCAGCAGCGCCCTAAGGGGTAAGGGCTACACCTTC,TRBV5-4,NA,TRBJ1-2,few
CASSSLYSAAFF,TGTGCCAGCAGTTCCCTTTACAGTGCCGCTTTCTTT,TRBV6-5,NA,TRBJ1-1,once
CASSLNRGINEKLFF,TGCGCCAGCAGCTTGAATAGGGGGATTAATGAAAAACTGTTTTTT,TRBV5-1,NA,TRBJ1-4,once
CASSPRATNYGYTF,TGTGCCAGCAGCCCGAGGGCGACTAACTATGGCTACACCTTC,TRBV5-6,NA,TRBJ1-2,NA
CATSPGLNTQYF,TGTGCCACCTCCCCCGGGTTAAATACGCAGTATTTT,TRBV19,NA,TRBJ2-3,NA
CAWSVRVGPWANEKLFF,TGTGCCTGGAGTGTACGGGTCGGCCCTTGGGCTAATGAAAAACTGTTTTTT,TRBV30,NA,TRBJ1-4,NA
CASTLGAAGGSGELFF,TGTGCCAGCACCCTCGGGGCGGCAGGGGGCTCCGGGGAGCTGTTTTTT,TRBV5-6,TRBD1,TRBJ2-2,NA